This T cell receptor beta chain was recovered during a study of blood T cell repertoires in COVID-19. This CDR3 contains 14 residues. Trimming cost V 6 bases and J 3 bases, with 12 bases left between them. Germline V CDR1 and CDR2: LNHDA, SQIVND (reference sequence). Assay: immunoSEQ multiplex PCR; the TCRdb copy retains only in-frame clones and omits some. The data contain about 160,000 clones, roughly 88% of them seen just once; the ten biggest clones take up roughly 2%. The sequence was collected from a man aged 18 to 30 with acute or convalescent COVID-19. The rearrangement links TRBV19 to TRBJ1-5; perhaps TRBD1 as D (5 bases). The sample comprised peripheral blood. This chain's CDR3 is CASSHQGNNQPQHF. The CDR3 DNA is TGTGCCAGTAGCCATCAGGGTAACAATCAGCCCCAGCATTTT. The full variable domain, completed using reference TRBV19 and TRBJ1-5, is DGGITQSPKYLFRKEGQNVTLSCEQNLNHDAMYWYRQDPGQGLRLIYYSQIVNDFQKGDIAEGYSVSREKKESFPLTVTSAQKNPTAFYLCASSHQGNNQPQHFGDGTRLSIL.